The 8 T cell receptor beta chains presented below share a single source sample, sequenced in a study of T cell clonotyping in hematopoietic cell transplantation (dated by TCRdb to about 2021). Library preparation used the immunoSEQ multiplex PCR assay. TCRdb re-hosts the immuneACCESS table, in-frame sequences only. Its copies lack some clones; in the studies checked, an unresolved V gene accounts for under half of them, and the cause for the rest is not known. The sample profile shows just under 5,500 clones; around a quarter of them were found once. Roughly an eighth of the sample rests with the top ten. The time point tag for this specimen amounts to: 180 days after allo-HCT. Sequences were derived from peripheral blood mononuclear cells, sampled 180 days after allogeneic stem cell transplant. These receptors were obtained from a male patient aged 40-50 years who had an allogeneic stem cell transplant from an unrelated donor, so the T cells may come from the graft donor. Some clones in this sample may be carry-over from other donors' samples.

The V call is TRBV28, the J call TRBJ2-2; maybe TRBD2 (5 bases). Germline CDR1 and CDR2: MDHEN and SYDVKM. The CDR3 loop spans 15 amino acids. V lost 7 bases and J lost 1, with 13 bases in between. The DNA of the CDR3 is TGTGCCAGCACGGGATTTCCGGGGAACACCGGGGAGCTGTTTTTT. The encoded protein is CASTGFPGNTGELFF.

This clone has only a few counts. The chain employs TRBV30 and TRBJ1-2; perhaps TRBD1 as D (6 bases). The CDR3 totals 14 residues. V lost 2 bases and J lost 0, with 10 bases in between. Per germline, CDR1 GTSNPN and CDR2 SVGIG (reference sequence). The CDR3 bases are TGTGCCTGGAGTCGGGACACTCCTAACTATGGCTACACCTTC. Translated: CAWSRDTPNYGYTF.

CDR3 protein: CASSGAYEQYF. The CDR3 region has the DNA TGTGCCAGCAGCGGGGCCTACGAGCAGTACTTC. The rearrangement links TRBV5-6 to TRBJ2-7; D remains ambiguous. V lost 4 bases and J 2 bases, leaving 4 bases between the germline ends. The V gene's germline CDR1 is SGHDT and CDR2 YYEEEE. The CDR3 extends over 11 amino acids.

DNA of the CDR3: TGTGCCAGCAGTTCCGGGGACGAGCAGTACTTC. It is translated as CASSSGDEQYF. This chain joins TRBV28 and TRBJ2-7; possible D gene TRBD2, 5 bases. Germline values: CDR1 MDHEN, CDR2 SYDVKM. Trimming left V 4 bases short and J 5 bases short, with 6 bases between. There are 11 residues in the CDR3.

The chain recombines TRBV30 with TRBJ2-7; TRBD1 agrees at 10 bases. CDR1 and CDR2 from the germline V gene are GTSNPN and SVGIG (reference sequence). This CDR3 region has 18 residues. J gave up 4 bases and V 8 bases, and 23 bases lay outside the gene matches. CDR3 amino acids: CAREVRSAGQGRRYEQYF. CDR3 in DNA: TGTGCCCGCGAGGTGAGGTCTGCGGGACAGGGGAGGAGGTACGAGCAGTACTTC.

The gene calls are TRBV5-6 and TRBJ2-7, with TRBD1 matching over 8 bases. This CDR3 spans 14 amino acids. In germline, CDR1 is SGHDT, CDR2 YYEEEE. V was clipped by 4 bases and J by 2 bases; unmatched bases: 5. The CDR3 region has the DNA TGTGCCAGCAGCACCGGGACAGGCACCTACGAGCAGTACTTC. It yields the protein CASSTGTGTYEQYF.

The table lists this clone with a few counts. The genes are TRBV28 and TRBJ1-4, with 7 bases aligning to TRBD1. The CDR3 has 14 residues. V was clipped by 6 bases and J by 5 bases; unmatched bases: 6. CDR1 is MDHEN and CDR2 is SYDVKM in the germline V gene. CDR3 sequence (DNA): TGTGCCAGCAGCCAGACAGGGTCCAATGAAAAACTGTTTTTT. It translates to CASSQTGSNEKLFF.

J is TRBJ1-4 and V is TRBV30; 8 bases fit TRBD1. Germline CDR1 reads GTSNPN; CDR2 reads SVGIG (reference sequence). This CDR3 contains 17 residues. With 4 bases clipped from V and 3 bases from J, the junction kept 13 bases outside the gene matches. CDR3 amino acids: CAWTGQGIGSANEKLFF. The CDR3 DNA reads as TGTGCCTGGACCGGACAGGGTATAGGATCAGCTAATGAAAAACTGTTTTTT. The variable domain in full, with the rest retrieved from reference TRBV30 and TRBJ1-4, is SQTIHQWPATLVQPVGSPLSLECTVEGTSNPNLYWYRQAAGRGLQLLFYSVGIGQISSEVPQNLSASRPQDRQFILSSKKLLLSDSGFYLCAWTGQGIGSANEKLFFGSGTQLSVL.